This is a list of T cell receptor beta chains from one sample in a study of blood T cell repertoires in COVID-19. Profiling relied on immunoSEQ multiplex PCR, and the TCRdb table lists in-frame clones only, not all of them. The repertoire includes 50,000 to 60,000 clones, 87% of them detected once, and 3.5% to 4% sits in the top ten. What was sequenced was peripheral blood. The source of these receptors is a man in his forties with COVID-19, enrolled during active disease. The CDR3 runs from the conserved cysteine through the conserved F or W. Fields, in order: J gene, clone size, V gene, D gene, CDR3 protein, CDR3 DNA. D genes are given only for firm matches. The size of a clone is reported for some rows only, either as once, few or many, or as a class for expanded clones.

TRBJ1-2 . TRBV2 . CASSVTPTNYGYTF TGTGCCAGCAGTGTGACTCCTACTAACTATGGCTACACCTTC
TRBJ1-1 . TRBV10-3 TRBD1 CAIRETGLNTEAFF TGTGCCATCCGAGAGACAGGGCTGAACACTGAAGCTTTCTTT
TRBJ1-1 . TRBV30 . CAWSHRGTEAFF TGTGCCTGGTCCCACCGGGGCACTGAAGCTTTCTTT
TRBJ1-6 . TRBV2 . CASSEDEGFNSPLHF TGTGCCAGCAGTGAAGACGAGGGCTTTAATTCACCCCTCCACTTT
TRBJ2-1 . TRBV12-2 . CASRLAYLTSGTYNEQFF TGTGCAAGTCGCTTAGCGTATCTAACTAGCGGGACCTACAATGAGCAGTTCTTC
TRBJ1-6 . TRBV19 . CASSGQGGNSPLHF TGTGCCAGTAGTGGCCAGGGAGGGAATTCACCCCTCCACTTT
TRBJ2-7 . TRBV19 TRBD2 CASSAGLAAAYEQYF TGTGCCAGTAGCGCGGGACTAGCGGCAGCCTACGAGCAGTACTTC
TRBJ1-1 . TRBV15 TRBD1 CATSRGTGLVTEAFF TGTGCCACCAGCAGGGGGACAGGGTTGGTCACTGAAGCTTTCTTT
TRBJ2-1 . TRBV3-1/TRBV3-2 TRBD2 CASSQTGTSGTQFF TGTGCCAGCAGCCAAACCGGGACTAGCGGGACCCAGTTCTTC
TRBJ2-3 . TRBV2 . CASSLQGTNTDTQYF TGTGCCAGCAGTCTCCAGGGGACCAACACAGATACGCAGTATTTT
TRBJ1-4 . TRBV4-2 . CASSQDGVATGGEKLFF TGTGCCAGCAGCCAAGATGGAGTCGCAACCGGAGGTGAAAAACTGTTTTTT
TRBJ2-7 . TRBV6-1 . CASSEGARPEQYF TGTGCCAGCAGTGAGGGAGCACGTCCCGAGCAGTACTTC
TRBJ2-1 . TRBV10-3 TRBD1 CATRQGDNEQFF TGTGCCACGAGACAGGGTGACAATGAGCAGTTCTTC
TRBJ2-3 . TRBV28 . CASSLFAGQVGTDTQYF TGTGCCAGCAGTTTATTTGCAGGTCAAGTAGGAACAGATACGCAGTATTTT
TRBJ1-1 . TRBV19 . CASSILQGTEAFF TGTGCCAGTAGTATTCTTCAGGGGACTGAAGCTTTCTTT
TRBJ2-1 . TRBV7-3 TRBD2 CASSLEGLAPEGVSYEQFF TGTGCCAGCAGCTTAGAGGGACTAGCTCCCGAGGGGGTTTCGTATGAGCAGTTCTTC
TRBJ1-1 once TRBV29-1 . CSVGEESEAFF TGCAGCGTGGGAGAGGAAAGTGAAGCTTTCTTT
TRBJ2-5 . TRBV3-1/TRBV3-2 TRBD2 CASSSPMGGYQETQYF TGTGCCAGCAGCTCACCGATGGGGGGGTACCAAGAGACCCAGTACTTC
TRBJ2-2 . TRBV2 . CASSSNTGELFF TGTGCCAGCAGCTCGAACACCGGGGAACTGTTTTTT
TRBJ2-1 few TRBV6-1 TRBD1 CASSDVMMGKGASNEQFF TGTGCCAGCAGTGATGTCATGATGGGGAAGGGGGCGTCGAATGAGCAGTTCTTC
TRBJ2-5 . TRBV10-3 TRBD2 CATQPGTSALRGQETQYF TGTGCCACCCAGCCCGGGACTAGCGCTCTGAGGGGTCAAGAGACCCAGTACTTC
TRBJ1-2 . TRBV9 . CASSPSGKHNGYTF TGTGCCAGCAGCCCGAGCGGGAAGCATAATGGCTACACCTTC
TRBJ2-1 . TRBV19 TRBD2 CAIPSGSGDEQFF TGTGCCATACCCAGCGGGAGCGGGGATGAGCAGTTCTTC
TRBJ2-3 few TRBV6-4 TRBD2 CASSGSGGATDTQYF TGTGCCAGCAGTGGGAGCGGGGGGGCCACAGATACGCAGTATTTT
TRBJ1-4 . TRBV9 . CASSVEGVWNEKLFF TGTGCCAGCAGCGTCGAGGGGGTCTGGAATGAAAAACTGTTTTTT
TRBJ2-5 few TRBV30 . CAWSVPRGMRETQYF TGTGCCTGGAGTGTACCACGGGGGATGAGGGAGACCCAGTACTTC
TRBJ2-7 . TRBV11-2 TRBD2 CASSLDPSGTYEQYF TGTGCCAGCAGCTTAGATCCTAGCGGGACCTACGAGCAGTACTTC
TRBJ2-7 few TRBV7-8 . CASNPGHSSYEQYF TGTGCCAGCAACCCGGGACACTCATCCTACGAGCAGTACTTC
TRBJ1-1 few TRBV6-5 . CASSTGSAFF TGTGCCAGCTCCACAGGGTCTGCTTTCTTT
TRBJ1-2 . TRBV29-1 . CSVGPPGTAVDGYTF TGCAGCGTTGGCCCCCCAGGCACCGCTGTTGATGGCTACACCTTC